This T cell receptor beta chain originates from a study of blood T cell repertoires in COVID-19. About the research overall: Acute and convalescent COVID-19 specimens originated in the United States, Italy and Spain. Sample material is recorded as cDNA or gDNA derived from T cells, B-cell-depleted T cells, or PBMCs.

Per the study methods: It was from reference gene primer amplification that nucleated cell counts were estimated. Clones were sequenced by immunoSEQ multiplex PCR, and TCRdb holds only the in-frame ones, with some missing. V, J and clone size are taken as reported in that table, and D and trimming were inferred from the DNA itself. Here the sample spans about 200,000 clones, over 60% being singletons. This sequence originates from a woman between 65 and 79 years old with acute or convalescent COVID-19. The sequencing input was peripheral blood.

The DNA of the CDR3 is TGCAGCGTTGAAGTACAACAGGGTGTTGGTGGCTACACCTTC. It is translated as CSVEVQQGVGGYTF. The chain employs TRBV29-1 and TRBJ1-2; possibly TRBD1 for D (6 bases). This CDR3 has 14 amino acids. From germline, CDR1 is SQVTM and CDR2 ANQGSEA. V was pared by 1 base and J by 7 bases, with 16 bases between.